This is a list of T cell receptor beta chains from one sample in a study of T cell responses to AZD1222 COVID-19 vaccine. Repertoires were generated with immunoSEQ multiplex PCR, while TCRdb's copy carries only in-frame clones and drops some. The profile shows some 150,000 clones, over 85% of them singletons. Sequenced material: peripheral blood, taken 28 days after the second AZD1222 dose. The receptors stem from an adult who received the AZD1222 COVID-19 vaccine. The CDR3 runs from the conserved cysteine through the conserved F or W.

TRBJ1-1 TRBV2 CASRFGRNTEAFF
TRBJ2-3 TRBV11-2 CASSLKRNPSTDTQYF
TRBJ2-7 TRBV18 CASSPKEGPAYEQYF
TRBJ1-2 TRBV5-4 CASSRLPQELGGYTF
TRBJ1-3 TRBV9 CASSVSDRMVSGNTIYF
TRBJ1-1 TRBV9 CASSTPGNTEAFF
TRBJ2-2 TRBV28 CASSLGQLYTGELFF
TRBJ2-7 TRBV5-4 CASSVSGTGGLLSYEQYF
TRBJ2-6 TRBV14 CASSKWDGGNRANVLTF
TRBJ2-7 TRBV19 CASSIQAGVREQYF
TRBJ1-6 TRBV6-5 CASSYGEGVGNSPLHF
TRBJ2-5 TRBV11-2 CASSKTTGSAETQYF
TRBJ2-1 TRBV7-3 CASSLEPSSYNEQFF
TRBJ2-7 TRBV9 CASSPPEGHEQYF
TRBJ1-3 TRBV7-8 CASSSGTSGNTIYF
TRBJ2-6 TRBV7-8 CASSSLVSGANVLTF
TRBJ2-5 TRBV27 CASSLRPDQETQYF
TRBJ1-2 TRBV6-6 CASSLTGGRDGYTF
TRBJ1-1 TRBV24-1 CATSDPNWTEAFF
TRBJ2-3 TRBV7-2 CASSFDSGSGTDTQYF
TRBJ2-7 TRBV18 CASSPGQTNYEQYF
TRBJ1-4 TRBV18 CASSQLRTGLIGKLFF
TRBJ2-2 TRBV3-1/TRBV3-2 CASSHSGRANTGELFF
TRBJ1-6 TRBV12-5 CASGLPPGQTDSPLHF
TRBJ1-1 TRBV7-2 CASSLGQINTEAFF
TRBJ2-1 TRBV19 CASSPMTGNEQFF
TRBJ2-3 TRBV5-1 CASSLPGLAAGTDTQYF
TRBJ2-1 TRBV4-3 CASSQLTSRTGGFSSYNEQFF
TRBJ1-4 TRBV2 CASRVFGLGTNEKLFF
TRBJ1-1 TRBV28 CASSFMGGTEAFF
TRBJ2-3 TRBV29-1 CSVESGSTDTQYF
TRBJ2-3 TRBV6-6 CASSRTSGSSRASTDTQYF
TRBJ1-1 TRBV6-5 CASAREDGTEAFF
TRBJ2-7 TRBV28 CASSPPSDVRLEQQYF
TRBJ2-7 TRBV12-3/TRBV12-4 CASSLRGPYEQYF